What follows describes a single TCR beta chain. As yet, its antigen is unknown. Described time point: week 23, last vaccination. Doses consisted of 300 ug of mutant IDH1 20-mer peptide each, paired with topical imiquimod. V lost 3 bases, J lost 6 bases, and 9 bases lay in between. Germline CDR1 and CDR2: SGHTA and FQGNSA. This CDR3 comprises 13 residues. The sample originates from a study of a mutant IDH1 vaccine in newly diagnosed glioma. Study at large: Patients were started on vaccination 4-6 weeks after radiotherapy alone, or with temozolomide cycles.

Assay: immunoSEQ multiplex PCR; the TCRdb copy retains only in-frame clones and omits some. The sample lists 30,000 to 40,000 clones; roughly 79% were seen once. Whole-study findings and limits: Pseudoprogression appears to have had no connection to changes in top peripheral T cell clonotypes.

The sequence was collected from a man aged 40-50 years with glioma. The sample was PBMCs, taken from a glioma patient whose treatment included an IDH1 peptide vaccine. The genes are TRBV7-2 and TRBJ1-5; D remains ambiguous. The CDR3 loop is CASSLIKGQPQHF. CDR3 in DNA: TGTGCCAGCAGCTTGATAAAGGGTCAGCCCCAGCATTTT. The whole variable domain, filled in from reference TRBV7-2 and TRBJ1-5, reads GAGVSQSPSNKVTEKGKDVELRCDPISGHTALYWYRQSLGQGLEFLIYFQGNSAPDKSGLPSDRFSAERTGGSVSTLTIQRTQQEDSAVYLCASSLIKGQPQHFGDGTRLSIL.